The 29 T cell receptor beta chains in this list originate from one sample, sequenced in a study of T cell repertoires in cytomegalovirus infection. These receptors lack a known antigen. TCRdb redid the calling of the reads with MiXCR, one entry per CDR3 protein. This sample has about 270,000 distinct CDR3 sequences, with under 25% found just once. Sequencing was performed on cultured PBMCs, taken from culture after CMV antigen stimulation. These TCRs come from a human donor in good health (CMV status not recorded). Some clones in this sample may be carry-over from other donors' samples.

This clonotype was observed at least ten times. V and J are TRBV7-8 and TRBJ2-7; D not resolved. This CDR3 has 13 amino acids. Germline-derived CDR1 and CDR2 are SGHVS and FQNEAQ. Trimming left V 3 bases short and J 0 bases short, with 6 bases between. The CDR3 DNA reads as TGTGCCAGCAGCTTCGAACTCTCCTACGAGCAGTACGTC. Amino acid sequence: CASSFELSYEQYV.

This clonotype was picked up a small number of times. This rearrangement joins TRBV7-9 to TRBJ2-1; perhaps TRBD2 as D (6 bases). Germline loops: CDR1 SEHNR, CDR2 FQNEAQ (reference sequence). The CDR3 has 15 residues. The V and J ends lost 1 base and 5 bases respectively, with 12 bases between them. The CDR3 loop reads CASSLGPGGNNEQFF. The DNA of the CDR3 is TGTGCCAGCAGCTTAGGCCCCGGGGGAAACAATGAGCAGTTCTTC. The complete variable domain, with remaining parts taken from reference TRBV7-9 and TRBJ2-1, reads DTGVSQNPRHKITKRGQNVTFRCDPISEHNRLYWYRQTLGQGPEFLTYFQNEAQLEKSRLLSDRFSAERPKGSFSTLEIQRTEQGDSAMYLCASSLGPGGNNEQFFGPGTRLTVL.

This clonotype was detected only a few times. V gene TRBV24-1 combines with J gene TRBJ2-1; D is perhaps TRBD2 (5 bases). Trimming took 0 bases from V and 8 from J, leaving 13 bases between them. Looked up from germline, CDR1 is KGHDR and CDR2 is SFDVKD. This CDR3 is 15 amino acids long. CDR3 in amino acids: CATSDLQRDFDEQFF. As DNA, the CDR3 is TGTGCCACCAGTGATTTGCAGAGGGATTTCGATGAGCAGTTCTTC.

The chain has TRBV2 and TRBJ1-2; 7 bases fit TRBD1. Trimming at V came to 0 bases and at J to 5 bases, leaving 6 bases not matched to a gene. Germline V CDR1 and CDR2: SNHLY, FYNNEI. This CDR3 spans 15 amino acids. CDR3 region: CASSEARQGGYGYTF. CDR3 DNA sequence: TGTGCCAGCAGTGAAGCGCGACAGGGAGGATATGGCTACACCTTC.

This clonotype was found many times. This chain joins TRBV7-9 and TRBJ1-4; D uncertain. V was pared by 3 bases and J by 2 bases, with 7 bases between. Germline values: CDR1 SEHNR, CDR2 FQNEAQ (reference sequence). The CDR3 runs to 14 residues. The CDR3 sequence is CASSFQVTNEKLFF. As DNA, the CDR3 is TGTGCCAGCAGCTTCCAGGTGACTAATGAAAAACTGTTTTTT.

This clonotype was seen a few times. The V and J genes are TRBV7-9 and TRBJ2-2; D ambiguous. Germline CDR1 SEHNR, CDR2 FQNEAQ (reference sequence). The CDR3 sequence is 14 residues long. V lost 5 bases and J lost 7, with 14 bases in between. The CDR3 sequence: CASSQPTGSGELFF. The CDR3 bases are TGTGCCAGCAGCCAACCCACCGGTAGCGGGGAGCTGTTTTTT. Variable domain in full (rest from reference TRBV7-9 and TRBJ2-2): DTGVSQNPRHKITKRGQNVTFRCDPISEHNRLYWYRQTLGQGPEFLTYFQNEAQLEKSRLLSDRFSAERPKGSFSTLEIQRTEQGDSAMYLCASSQPTGSGELFFGEGSRLTVL.

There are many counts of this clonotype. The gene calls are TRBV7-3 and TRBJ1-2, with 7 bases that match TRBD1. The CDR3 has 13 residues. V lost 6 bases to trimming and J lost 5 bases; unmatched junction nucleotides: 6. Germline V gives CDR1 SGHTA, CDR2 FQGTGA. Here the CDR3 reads CASSFDRDYGYTF. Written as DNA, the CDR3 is TGTGCCAGCAGTTTTGACAGGGATTATGGCTACACCTTC.

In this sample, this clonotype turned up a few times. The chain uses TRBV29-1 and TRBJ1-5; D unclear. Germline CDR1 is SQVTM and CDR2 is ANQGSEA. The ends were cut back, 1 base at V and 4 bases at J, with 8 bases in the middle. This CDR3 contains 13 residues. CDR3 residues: CSVEGGPNQPQHF. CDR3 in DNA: TGCAGCGTTGAAGGCGGACCGAATCAGCCCCAGCATTTT.

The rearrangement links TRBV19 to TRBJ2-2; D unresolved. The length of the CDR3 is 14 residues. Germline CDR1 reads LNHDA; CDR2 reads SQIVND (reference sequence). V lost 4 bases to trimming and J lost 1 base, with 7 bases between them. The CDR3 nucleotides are TGTGCCAGTAGTAGGTGGGGGAACACCGGGGAGCTGTTTTTT. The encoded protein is CASSRWGNTGELFF.

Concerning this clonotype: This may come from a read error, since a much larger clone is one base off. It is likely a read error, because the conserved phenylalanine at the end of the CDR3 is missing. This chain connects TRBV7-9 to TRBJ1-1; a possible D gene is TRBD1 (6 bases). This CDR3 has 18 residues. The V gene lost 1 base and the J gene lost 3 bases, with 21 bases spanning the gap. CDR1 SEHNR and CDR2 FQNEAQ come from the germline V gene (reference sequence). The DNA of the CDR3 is TGTGCCAGCAGCTTAGTCGTTTTGATCGGGGGGCAGGACACTGAAGCTTTCTAT. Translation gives CASSLVVLIGGQDTEAFY.

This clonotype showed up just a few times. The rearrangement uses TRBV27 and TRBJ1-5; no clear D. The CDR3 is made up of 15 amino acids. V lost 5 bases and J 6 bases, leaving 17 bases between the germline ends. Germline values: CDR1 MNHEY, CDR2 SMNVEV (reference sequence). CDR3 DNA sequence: TGTGCCAGCAGTCCCCCGGGGTGGGCTTTTCAGCCCCAGCATTTT. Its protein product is CASSPPGWAFQPQHF.

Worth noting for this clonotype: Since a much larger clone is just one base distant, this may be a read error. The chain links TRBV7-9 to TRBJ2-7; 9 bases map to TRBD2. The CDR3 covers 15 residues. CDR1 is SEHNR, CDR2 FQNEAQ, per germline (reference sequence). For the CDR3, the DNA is TGTGCCAGCAGCCGACTAGCGGACTCCTCCCACGAGCAGTACTTC. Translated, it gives CASSRLADSSHEQYF.

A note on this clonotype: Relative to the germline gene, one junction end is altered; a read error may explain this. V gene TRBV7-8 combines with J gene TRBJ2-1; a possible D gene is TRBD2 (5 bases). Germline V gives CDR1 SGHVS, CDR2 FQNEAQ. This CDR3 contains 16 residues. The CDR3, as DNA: TGTACCAGCAGCTTAGAACGGGCCGGAGGATACAATGAGCAGTTCTTC. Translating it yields CTSSLERAGGYNEQFF.

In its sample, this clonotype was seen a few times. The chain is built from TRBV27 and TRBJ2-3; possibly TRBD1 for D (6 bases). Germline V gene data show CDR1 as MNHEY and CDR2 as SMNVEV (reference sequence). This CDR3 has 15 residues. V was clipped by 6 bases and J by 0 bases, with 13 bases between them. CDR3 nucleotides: TGTGCCAGCAGAAATTACAGGGTTAGCACAGATACGCAGTATTTT. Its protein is CASRNYRVSTDTQYF.

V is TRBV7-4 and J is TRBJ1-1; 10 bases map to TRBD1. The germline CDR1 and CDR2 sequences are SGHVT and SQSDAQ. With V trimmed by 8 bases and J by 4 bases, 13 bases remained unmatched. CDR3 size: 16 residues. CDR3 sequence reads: CASDIRTGGMSTEAFF. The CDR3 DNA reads TGTGCCAGCGACATTAGGACAGGGGGAATGAGCACTGAAGCTTTCTTT.

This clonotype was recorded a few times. This CDR3 reads CASSYGSRTGGFHEQFF. The CDR3 nucleotides read TGTGCCAGCAGTTACGGCTCAAGGACAGGGGGCTTCCATGAGCAGTTCTTC. The chain recombines TRBV6-2 or TRBV6-3 with TRBJ2-1; 11 bases align to TRBD1. V lost 2 bases and J lost 8; bases outside the gene matches: 11. This CDR3 comprises 17 residues. CDR1 and CDR2 from the germline V gene are MNHEY and SVGEGT.

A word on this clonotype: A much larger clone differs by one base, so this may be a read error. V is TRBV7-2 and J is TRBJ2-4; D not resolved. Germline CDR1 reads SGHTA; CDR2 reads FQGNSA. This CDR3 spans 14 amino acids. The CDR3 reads CASSLQFGGNILYF. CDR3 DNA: TGTGCCAGCAGCTTACAGTTCGGTGGGAACATTCTGTACTTC.

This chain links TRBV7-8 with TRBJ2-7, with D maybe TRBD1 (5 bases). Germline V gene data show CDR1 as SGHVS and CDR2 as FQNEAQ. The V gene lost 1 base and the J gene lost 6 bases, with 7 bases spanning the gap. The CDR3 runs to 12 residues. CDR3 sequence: CASSLVRVEQYF. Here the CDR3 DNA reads TGTGCCAGCAGCTTAGTCAGGGTCGAGCAGTACTTC.

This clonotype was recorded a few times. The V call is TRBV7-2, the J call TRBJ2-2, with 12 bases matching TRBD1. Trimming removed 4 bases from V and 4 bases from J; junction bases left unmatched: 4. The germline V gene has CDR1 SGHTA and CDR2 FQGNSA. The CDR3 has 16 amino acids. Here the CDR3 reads CASSSGTGGVTGELFF. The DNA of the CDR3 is TGTGCCAGCAGCTCCGGGACAGGGGGCGTCACCGGGGAGCTGTTTTTT. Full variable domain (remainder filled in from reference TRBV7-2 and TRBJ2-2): GAGVSQSPSNKVTEKGKDVELRCDPISGHTALYWYRQSLGQGLEFLIYFQGNSAPDKSGLPSDRFSAERTGGSVSTLTIQRTQQEDSAVYLCASSSGTGGVTGELFFGEGSRLTVL.

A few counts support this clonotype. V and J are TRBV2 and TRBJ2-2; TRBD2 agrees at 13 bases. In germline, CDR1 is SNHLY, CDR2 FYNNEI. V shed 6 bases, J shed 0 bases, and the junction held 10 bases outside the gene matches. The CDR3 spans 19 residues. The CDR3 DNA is TGTGCCAGCAGAGACGTGACTAGCGGGAGGCCCTCGAACACCGGGGAGCTGTTTTTT. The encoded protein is CASRDVTSGRPSNTGELFF.

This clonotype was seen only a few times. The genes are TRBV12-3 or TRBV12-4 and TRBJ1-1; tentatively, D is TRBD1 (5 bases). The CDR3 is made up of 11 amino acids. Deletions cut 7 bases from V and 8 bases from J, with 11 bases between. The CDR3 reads CASTIWGEAFF. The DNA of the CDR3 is TGTGCCAGCACCATCTGGGGGGAAGCTTTCTTT.

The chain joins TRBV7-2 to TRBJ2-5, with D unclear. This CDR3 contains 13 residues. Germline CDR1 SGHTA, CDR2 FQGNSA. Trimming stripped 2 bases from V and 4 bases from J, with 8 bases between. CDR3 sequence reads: CASSLMRRETQYF. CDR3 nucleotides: TGTGCCAGCAGCTTAATGCGCCGAGAGACCCAGTACTTC.

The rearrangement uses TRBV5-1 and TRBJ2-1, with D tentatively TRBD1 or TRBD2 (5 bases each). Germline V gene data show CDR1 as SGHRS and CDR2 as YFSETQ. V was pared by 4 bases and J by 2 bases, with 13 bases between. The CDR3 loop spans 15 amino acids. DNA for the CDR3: TGCGCCAGCAGCGGGGACGCCGGGGCCTACAATGAGCAGTTCTTC. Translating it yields CASSGDAGAYNEQFF.

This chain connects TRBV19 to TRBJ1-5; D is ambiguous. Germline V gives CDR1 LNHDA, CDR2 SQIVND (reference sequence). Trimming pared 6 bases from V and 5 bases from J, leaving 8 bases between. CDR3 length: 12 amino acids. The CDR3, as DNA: TGTGCCAGTAGGGAGTGGGATCAGCCCCAGCATTTT. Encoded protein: CASREWDQPQHF.

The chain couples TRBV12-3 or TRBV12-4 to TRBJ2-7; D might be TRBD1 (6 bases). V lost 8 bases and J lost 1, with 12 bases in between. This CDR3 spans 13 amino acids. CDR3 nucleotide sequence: TGTGCCAGCGGGCCCGGGACATCCTACGAGCAGTACTTC. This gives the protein CASGPGTSYEQYF.

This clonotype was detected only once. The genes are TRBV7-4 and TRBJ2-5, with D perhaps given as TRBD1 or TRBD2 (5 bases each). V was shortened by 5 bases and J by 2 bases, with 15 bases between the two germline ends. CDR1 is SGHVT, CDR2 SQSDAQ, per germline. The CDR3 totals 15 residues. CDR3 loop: CASSPQRDGQETQYF. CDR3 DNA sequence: TGTGCCAGCAGCCCCCAAAGGGACGGACAAGAGACCCAGTACTTC.

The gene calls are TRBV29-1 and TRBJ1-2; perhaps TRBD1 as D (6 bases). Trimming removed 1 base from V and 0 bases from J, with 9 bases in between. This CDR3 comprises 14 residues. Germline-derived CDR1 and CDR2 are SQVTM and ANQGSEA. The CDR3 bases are TGCAGCGTTGAAGGAGGGACAACTAACTATGGCTACACCTTC. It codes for CSVEGGTTNYGYTF.

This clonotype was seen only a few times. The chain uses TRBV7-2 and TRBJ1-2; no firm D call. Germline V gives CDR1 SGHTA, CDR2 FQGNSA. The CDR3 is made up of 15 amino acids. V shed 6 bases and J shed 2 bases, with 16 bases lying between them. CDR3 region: CASSLIRLTNYGYTF. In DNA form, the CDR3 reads TGTGCCAGCAGTCTTATTCGACTTACCAACTATGGCTACACCTTC.

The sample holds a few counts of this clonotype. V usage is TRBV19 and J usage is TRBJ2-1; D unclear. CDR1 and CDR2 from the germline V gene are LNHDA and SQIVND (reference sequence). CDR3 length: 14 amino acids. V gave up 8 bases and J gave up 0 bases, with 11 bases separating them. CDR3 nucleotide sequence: TGTGCCAGTCGCGACGGTAGCTCCTACAATGAGCAGTTCTTC. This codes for CASRDGSSYNEQFF. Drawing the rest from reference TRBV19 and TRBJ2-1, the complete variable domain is DGGITQSPKYLFRKEGQNVTLSCEQNLNHDAMYWYRQDPGQGLRLIYYSQIVNDFQKGDIAEGYSVSREKKESFPLTVTSAQKNPTAFYLCASRDGSSYNEQFFGPGTRLTVL.